This T cell receptor (beta chain) was sequenced in a study of T cells after somatic rescue of genetic block (dated by TCRdb to about 2020). Concerning the study at large: The study assessed how robust, over the long term, a T-cell system was when the system had developed through somatic rescue of a genetic block in T-cell development.

Library construction relied on the immunoSEQ multiplex PCR assay. TCRdb stores this immuneACCESS table with in-frame sequences only. Part of the clones is absent; in the studies checked, under half of the shortfall reflects unresolved V genes, and no reason is known for the rest. The sample table holds approximately 71,000 clones, of which 85% to 95% were seen once. Of the sample, 2.9% falls within the top ten clones. Worth noting for this clone: There is no known antigen for this receptor. No quality values exist for individual bases; no much larger clone is one base distant. The sample holds other DNA sequences that translate to the same CDR3.

CDR1 and CDR2 are read off the germline V gene (reference sequence) as LNHDA and SQIVND. The CDR3 goes from the cysteine to the phenylalanine over 14 residues. Just CDR3 DNA is preserved here, 42 bases in frame from base 1. V sheds 1 base and J sheds 1 base, leaving 7 bases between their ends. The clonotype was recovered from a middle-aged man. The V and J genes are TRBV19 and TRBJ1-1, with the D gene too uncertain to name. The specimen sequenced was peripheral blood mononuclear cells (PBMCs). CDR3 region: CASSIGRGNTEAFF. In nucleotides, the sequence is TGTGCCAGTAGTATAGGAAGAGGGAACACTGAAGCTTTCTTT.